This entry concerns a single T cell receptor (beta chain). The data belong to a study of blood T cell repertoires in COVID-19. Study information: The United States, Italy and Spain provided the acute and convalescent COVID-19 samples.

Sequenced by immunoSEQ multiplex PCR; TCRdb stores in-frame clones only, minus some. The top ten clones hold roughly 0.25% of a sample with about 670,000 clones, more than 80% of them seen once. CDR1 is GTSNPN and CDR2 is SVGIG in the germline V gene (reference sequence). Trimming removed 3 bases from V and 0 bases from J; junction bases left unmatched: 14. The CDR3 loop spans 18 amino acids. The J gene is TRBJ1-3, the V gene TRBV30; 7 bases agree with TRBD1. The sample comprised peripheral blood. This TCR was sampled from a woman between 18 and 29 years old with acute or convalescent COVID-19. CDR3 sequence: CAWSDFFRDSLSGNTIYF. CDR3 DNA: TGTGCCTGGAGCGACTTCTTTAGGGACAGTCTCTCTGGAAACACCATATATTTT.